Reported below is one TCR beta chain. Antigen specificity is unknown. This specimen comes from a study of cytomegalovirus exposure and HLA in healthy donors. Broader study findings: Earlier results showed most TCR beta V segments being productive about 90% or about 30% of the time.

Researchers ran the PCR with 60 Vbeta and 13 Jbeta primers. The data were produced by immunoSEQ multiplex PCR, yet TCRdb's version contains in-frame clones alone and is incomplete. The sample has 150,000 to 200,000 clones, roughly 78% seen once. In germline, CDR1 is SGHTA, CDR2 FQGNSA. V was shortened by 0 bases and J by 7 bases, with 15 bases between the two germline ends. There are 15 residues in the CDR3. Sequences were obtained from PBMCs. The sequence was collected from a middle-aged man in good health and CMV-seropositive. The V and J genes are TRBV7-2 and TRBJ1-1; no clear D. CDR3 DNA sequence: TGTGCCAGCAGCTTAGCGCTAGGGCGGGAAGGTGAAGCTTTCTTT. Its translation is CASSLALGREGEAFF.